The T cell receptor (beta chain) under discussion was sequenced for a study of blood T cell repertoires in COVID-19. Study background: The United States, Italy and Spain supplied acute and convalescent COVID-19 samples. T cells, B-cell-depleted T cells, or PBMCs provided the cDNA or gDNA that served as material.

The CDR3 is 15 residues long. From germline, CDR1 is SGHAT and CDR2 FQNNGV. The V end lost 5 bases, the J end lost 2 bases, and 12 bases lay between the germline ends. Sequencing used immunoSEQ multiplex PCR; TCRdb keeps in-frame clones, though not all of them. The sample yields about 400,000 clones, roughly 86% seen once. The study recruited people aged roughly 18 to 95 years across roughly 23 US areas. Participant-reported clinical history was the basis for cohort assignment. The source is a middle-aged woman with acute COVID-19. The V gene is TRBV11-2, the J gene TRBJ1-4, with TRBD1 as a possible D gene (6 bases). Sequencing was carried out using PBMCs or T cells enriched from blood (not recorded which). The CDR3 nucleotides are TGTGCCAGCAGCCGAGGACAGATGACTAATGAAAAACTGTTTTTT. Its protein is CASSRGQMTNEKLFF.